The 25 T cell receptor beta chains given below trace back to one sample, sequenced in a study of response to subunit inactivated influenza vaccine. TCRdb re-called the RT-PCR reads with MiXCR, one entry per CDR3 protein. The data hold 550,000 to 600,000 distinct CDR3 sequences, with about 12% observed a single time. The source was PBMCs from blood, collected on the day of vaccination. These receptors originate from a man between 50 and 59 years old who received an inactivated influenza vaccine.

Only a few counts were recorded for this clonotype. The CDR3 DNA sequence: TGTGCCAGCAGCTTATTTCCGGTGCCGGGGGGGATAAGCACAGATACGCAGTATTTT. Its translation: CASSLFPVPGGISTDTQYF. The chain joins TRBV7-8 to TRBJ2-3; 8 nucleotides align to TRBD2. J lost 0 bases, V lost 2 bases, and 13 bases had no gene match. The CDR3 contains 19 residues. From germline, CDR1 is SGHVS and CDR2 FQNEAQ.

This clonotype has a count of ten or more. V usage is TRBV12-3 or TRBV12-4 and J usage is TRBJ1-5; D not resolved. Trimming left V 0 bases short and J 4 bases short, with 10 bases between. This CDR3 region has 15 residues. The CDR3 nucleotides are TGTGCCAGCAGTTTAGCGGCAACACAAAATCAGCCCCAGCATTTT. As protein: CASSLAATQNQPQHF.

The chain joins TRBV12-3 or TRBV12-4 to TRBJ2-7; 15 bases agree with TRBD2. The CDR3 covers 17 residues. Trimming took 7 bases from V and 3 from J; bases not matched to a gene: 10. Here the CDR3 DNA reads TGTGCCAGCACCTGGGGACTAGCGGGAGGTCTAAACTACGAGCAGTACTTC. Its protein is CASTWGLAGGLNYEQYF.

This clonotype was seen a handful of times. This chain uses TRBV29-1 with TRBJ1-1; 7 bases line up with TRBD1. CDR3 length: 15 amino acids. The trim removed 0 bases at V and 1 base at J, leaving 5 bases unmatched. Germline-derived CDR1 and CDR2 are SQVTM and ANQGSEA. In nucleotides, the CDR3 is TGCAGCGTTGAAGATCGGGCAGGGGGGAACACTGAAGCTTTCTTT. Translation: CSVEDRAGGNTEAFF.

In its sample, this clonotype was seen a few times. V usage is TRBV20-1 and J usage is TRBJ1-6; D ambiguous. The CDR3 has 14 amino acids. V gave up 6 bases and J gave up 5 bases, with 14 bases separating them. The V gene's germline CDR1 is DFQATT and CDR2 SNEGSKA (reference sequence). The CDR3 DNA is TGCAGTGCCTTCCCAGCGACGGATAATTCACCCCTCCACTTT. It yields the protein CSAFPATDNSPLHF.

J is TRBJ1-1 and V is TRBV6-2 or TRBV6-3, with D possibly TRBD1 on 6 matching bases. This CDR3 contains 19 residues. Germline V gene sequence: CDR1 MNHEY, CDR2 SVGEGT. Trimming shortened V by 5 bases and J by 2 bases, and 27 bases separated the two germline ends. CDR3 nucleotide sequence: TGTGCCAGCAGTCACCCCCGCTATATGGTGACAGGTACTAACACTGAAGCTTTCTTT. As protein: CASSHPRYMVTGTNTEAFF.

This clonotype has more than one count but fewer than ten. This chain uses TRBV4-3 with TRBJ2-1; 11 bases align to TRBD2. The germline gives CDR1 LGHNA, CDR2 YSLEER. There are 16 residues in the CDR3. Unmatched junction bases numbered 3, after V lost 3 bases and J lost 2 bases. DNA for the CDR3: TGCGCCAGCAGCCATGAACTAGCGGGGGCCTACAATGAGCAGTTCTTC. This sequence encodes CASSHELAGAYNEQFF.

The J gene is TRBJ2-2, the V gene TRBV2, with 9 positions matching TRBD1. The germline CDR1 and CDR2 sequences are SNHLY and FYNNEI. The length of the CDR3 is 15 residues. Unmatched junction bases numbered 7, after V lost 8 bases and J lost 3 bases. The CDR3 region is CASLQGAMDTGELFF. CDR3 nucleotide sequence: TGTGCCAGCCTACAGGGGGCGATGGACACCGGGGAGCTGTTTTTT.

This clonotype was detected only a few times. The V gene is TRBV7-9, the J gene TRBJ2-3; 12 bases map to TRBD2. In germline, CDR1 is SEHNR, CDR2 FQNEAQ (reference sequence). Germline trimming cut 2 bases from V and 1 base from J; bases unmatched to any gene: 4. The CDR3 is made up of 17 amino acids. CDR3 nucleotides: TGTGCCAGCAGCTTAAGGAGACTAGCGGGAGGCACAGATACGCAGTATTTT. Protein product: CASSLRRLAGGTDTQYF.

The chain links TRBV3-1 to TRBJ2-5, with a possible D match to TRBD2 (5 bases). V dropped 0 bases and J dropped 5 bases, with 13 bases sitting between them. Per the germline V gene, CDR1 is LGHDT and CDR2 is YNNKEL (reference sequence). The CDR3 runs to 15 residues. CDR3 sequence: CASSQEVRARETQYF. The CDR3 coding sequence is TGTGCCAGCAGCCAAGAAGTGAGGGCGCGGGAGACCCAGTACTTC.

The V gene is TRBV4-1, the J gene TRBJ2-5; D is perhaps TRBD1 (6 bases). Looked up from germline, CDR1 is MGHRA and CDR2 is YSYEKL. This CDR3 is 15 amino acids long. The V and J ends lost 3 bases and 4 bases respectively, with 15 bases between them. CDR3 in DNA: TGCGCCAGCAGCCACGCAGGGGCCCACGGAGAGACCCAGTACTTC. Translating gives CASSHAGAHGETQYF.

The chain is built from TRBV5-5 and TRBJ2-1; possible D gene TRBD2, 5 bases. The germline gives CDR1 SGHKS, CDR2 YYEKEE (reference sequence). The CDR3 covers 17 residues. Trimming stripped 4 bases from V and 8 bases from J, with 25 bases between. This chain's CDR3 is CASSRSYVGVDWDEQFF. The CDR3, as DNA: TGTGCCAGCAGCCGGTCCTATGTCGGGGTTGACTGGGATGAGCAGTTCTTC.

This clonotype was found a few times. The chain links TRBV5-1 to TRBJ2-7; 7 bases map to TRBD1. Losses at the gene ends were 4 bases for V and 2 bases for J; bases not matched to a gene: 9. Germline CDR1 SGHRS, CDR2 YFSETQ. This CDR3 spans 15 amino acids. The chain's CDR3 is CASSPKTGTTYEQYF. The CDR3 DNA sequence: TGCGCCAGCAGCCCAAAGACAGGGACGACCTACGAGCAGTACTTC.

This clonotype was recorded many times. The chain carries TRBV7-2 and TRBJ1-1; no definite D call. The CDR3 contains 14 residues. V was clipped by 1 base and J by 0 bases, with 6 bases between them. The germline gives CDR1 SGHTA, CDR2 FQGNSA. The CDR3 protein is CASSLGTMNTEAFF. The CDR3 DNA follows: TGTGCCAGCAGCTTAGGTACGATGAACACTGAAGCTTTCTTT.

The gene calls are TRBV30 and TRBJ2-7, with TRBD1 identical over 9 bases. The germline gives CDR1 GTSNPN, CDR2 SVGIG (reference sequence). CDR3 length: 13 amino acids. Unmatched junction bases numbered 4, after V lost 0 bases and J lost 7 bases. The chain's CDR3 is CAWSVGTGKEQYF. The CDR3, as DNA: TGTGCCTGGAGTGTTGGGACAGGGAAAGAGCAGTACTTC.

The rearrangement links TRBV20-1 to TRBJ2-7; a possible D gene is TRBD1 (6 bases). With 6 bases removed from V and 6 bases from J, the gap between germline ends came to 15 bases. The length of the CDR3 is 12 residues. Germline V gene sequence: CDR1 DFQATT, CDR2 SNEGSKA (reference sequence). The CDR3 protein is CSASPLGAEQYF. The CDR3 coding sequence is TGCAGTGCCAGCCCGTTGGGGGCCGAGCAGTACTTC.

The chain is built from TRBV20-1 and TRBJ1-5, with 8 positions matching TRBD1. Germline assignment: CDR1 DFQATT and CDR2 SNEGSKA (reference sequence). Trimming at V came to 0 bases and at J to 2 bases, leaving 3 bases not matched to a gene. The CDR3 sequence is 15 residues long. This CDR3 is CSARETGGRNQPQHF. The CDR3 nucleotides are TGCAGTGCTAGAGAAACAGGGGGGCGCAATCAGCCCCAGCATTTT.

This clonotype was picked up many times. This rearrangement joins TRBV12-3 or TRBV12-4 to TRBJ2-5; D unresolved. The ends were cut back, 3 bases at V and 2 bases at J, with 10 bases in the middle. The CDR3 spans 14 residues. CDR3 protein: CASSLSGRQETQYF. DNA of the CDR3: TGTGCCAGCAGTTTGTCGGGTCGGCAAGAGACCCAGTACTTC.

This clonotype was counted a few times. V gene TRBV28 combines with J gene TRBJ1-5; possible D gene TRBD1, 5 bases. This CDR3 comprises 18 residues. The germline V gene has CDR1 MDHEN and CDR2 SYDVKM. V lost 4 bases and J lost 3, with 22 bases in between. CDR3 loop: CASSSHPDIFSTNQPQHF. The CDR3 DNA reads TGTGCCAGCAGTTCGCATCCGGACATTTTCTCCACCAATCAGCCCCAGCATTTT.

The genes are TRBV2 and TRBJ2-3; D is unclear. V was clipped by 10 bases and J by 0 bases, with 14 bases between them. CDR3 size: 14 residues. CDR1 is SNHLY and CDR2 is FYNNEI in the germline V gene. CDR3 sequence (DNA): TGTGCCACGAACAAAATTACTAGCACAGATACGCAGTATTTT. Translated, it gives CATNKITSTDTQYF. Supplemented by reference TRBV2 and TRBJ2-3, the full variable domain reads EPEVTQTPSHQVTQMGQEVILRCVPISNHLYFYWYRQILGQKVEFLVSFYNNEISEKSEIFDDQFSVERPDGSNFTLKIRSTKLEDSAMYFCATNKITSTDTQYFGPGTRLTVL.

This clonotype was seen a handful of times. The chain combines TRBV20-1 with TRBJ2-7; no definite D call. The CDR3 sequence is 15 residues long. Trimming cost V 3 bases and J 2 bases, with 17 bases left between them. Germline CDR1 and CDR2: DFQATT and SNEGSKA (reference sequence). CDR3 DNA sequence: TGCAGTGCTAGCCCCCGGCGGCCGCTAGCCTACGAGCAGTACTTC. Its protein is CSASPRRPLAYEQYF.

The chain is built from TRBV7-2 and TRBJ2-4; no clear D. V was shortened by 4 bases and J by 6 bases, with 4 bases between the two germline ends. Per germline, CDR1 SGHTA and CDR2 FQGNSA. This CDR3 has 11 residues. The CDR3 here is CASSSINIQYF. DNA for the CDR3: TGTGCCAGCAGCTCGATAAACATTCAGTACTTC.

The V gene is TRBV7-3, the J gene TRBJ2-3; no reliable D call. CDR3 size: 12 residues. V was pared by 5 bases and J by 2 bases, with 5 bases between. Per germline, CDR1 SGHTA and CDR2 FQGTGA. CDR3 sequence reads: CASSQHTDTQYF. The DNA of the CDR3 is TGTGCCAGCAGCCAGCACACAGATACGCAGTATTTT.

In its sample, this clonotype was seen a few times. The DNA for the CDR3 is TGCGCCAGCAGCCATGGCATTGGGACCGGGACAGAGGACGAGCAGTACTTC. Translated: CASSHGIGTGTEDEQYF. V and J are TRBV5-1 and TRBJ2-7; TRBD1 agrees at 7 bases. This CDR3 has 17 residues. Germline CDR1 is SGHRS and CDR2 is YFSETQ. V lost 4 bases to trimming and J lost 5 bases; unmatched junction nucleotides: 18.

This clonotype was seen more than once but under ten times. CDR3 coding DNA: TGTGCCAGCAGTTACTACTTGGGGGGAAATGAGCAGTTCTTC. The encoded protein is CASSYYLGGNEQFF. This chain joins TRBV5-4 and TRBJ2-1; D is possibly TRBD2 (6 bases). CDR1 is SGHNT and CDR2 is YYREEE in the germline V gene (reference sequence). Between the trimmed V and J ends, which lost 5 bases and 7 bases, there was a span of 16 bases. The CDR3 sequence is 14 residues long.